The source of this T cell receptor beta chain is a study of T cell responses to AZD1222 COVID-19 vaccine. Study outcomes and limitations: Females made up more of the donors, who were largely white British, and clonal diversity may have come out too low. Regions 160-218 and 743-854 dominated among vaccine-associated CD4 TCRs spanning spike.

Germline V lookup: CDR1 SNHLY, CDR2 FYNNEI. Trimming pared 7 bases from V and 2 bases from J, leaving 17 bases between. This CDR3 spans 15 amino acids. It was second doses at about 4 or about 12 weeks that were pooled. Profiled with immunoSEQ multiplex PCR; TCRdb holds only in-frame clones, not every one. Among some 98,000 clones listed, approximately 88% were seen once. Comment on this clone: Its antigen is currently unknown.

This TCR derives from an adult who received the AZD1222 COVID-19 vaccine. The chain combines TRBV2 with TRBJ1-1; a weak D match, TRBD1 (5 bases). Sequences were derived from peripheral blood, sampled 28 days after the second AZD1222 dose. The CDR3 bases are TGTGCCAGCAACGAAATGGGGGTGGAAAACACTGAAGCTTTCTTT. Protein product: CASNEMGVENTEAFF.